This entry concerns a single T cell receptor (beta chain). This CDR3 is built from 18 residues. This sample stems from a study of early stage breast cancer tumors. Here immunoSEQ multiplex PCR was the method, and the copy in TCRdb shows in-frame clones only, minus some. The profile shows some 47,000 clones, approximately 80% of them singletons. The chain has TRBV21-1 and TRBJ2-7; the table calls TRBD2, which could not be checked here. TRBV21-1 is listed as a pseudogene. The sequence was collected from a person in their fifties with breast cancer. The sample comprised blood. CDR3 in amino acids: CASSKGASGGPVRNEQYF. The CDR3 DNA sequence: TGTGCCAGCAGCAAAGGTGCTAGCGGGGGGCCGGTTCGGAACGAGCAGTACTTC.